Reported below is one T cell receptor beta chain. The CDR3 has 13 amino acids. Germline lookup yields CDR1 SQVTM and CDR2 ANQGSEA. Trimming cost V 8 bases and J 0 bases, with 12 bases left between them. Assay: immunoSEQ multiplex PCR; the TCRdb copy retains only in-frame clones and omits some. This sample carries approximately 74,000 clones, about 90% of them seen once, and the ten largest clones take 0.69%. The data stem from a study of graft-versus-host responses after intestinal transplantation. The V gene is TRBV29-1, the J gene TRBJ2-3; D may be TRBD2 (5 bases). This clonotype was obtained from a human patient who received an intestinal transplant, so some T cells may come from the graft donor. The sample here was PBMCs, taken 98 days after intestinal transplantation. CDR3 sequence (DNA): TGCAGCTCCCTCAGCGGCAGCACAGATACGCAGTATTTT. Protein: CSSLSGSTDTQYF.